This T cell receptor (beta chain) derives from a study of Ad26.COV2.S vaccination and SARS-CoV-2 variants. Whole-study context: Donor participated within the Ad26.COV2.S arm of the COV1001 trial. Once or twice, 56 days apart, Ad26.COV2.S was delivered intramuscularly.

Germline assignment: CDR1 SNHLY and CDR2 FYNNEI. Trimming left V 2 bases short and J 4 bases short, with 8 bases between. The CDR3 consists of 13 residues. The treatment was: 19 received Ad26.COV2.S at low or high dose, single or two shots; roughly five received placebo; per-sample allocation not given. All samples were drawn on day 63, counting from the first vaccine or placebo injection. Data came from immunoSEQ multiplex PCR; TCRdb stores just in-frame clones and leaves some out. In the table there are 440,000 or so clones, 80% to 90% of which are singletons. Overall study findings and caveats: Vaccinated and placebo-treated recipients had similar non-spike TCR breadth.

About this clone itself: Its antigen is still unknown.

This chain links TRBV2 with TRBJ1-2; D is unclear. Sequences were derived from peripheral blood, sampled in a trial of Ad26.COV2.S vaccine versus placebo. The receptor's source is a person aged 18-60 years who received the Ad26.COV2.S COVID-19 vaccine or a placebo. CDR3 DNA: TGTGCCAGCAGTGAACTGTTTGGCTATGGCTACACCTTC. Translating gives CASSELFGYGYTF.